This entry concerns a single T cell receptor (beta chain). What it recognizes is unknown. Investigators amplified TCR beta CDR3 regions from RNA transcripts. A first-round RT-PCR used HTBI primers, followed by a second-round multiplex PCR. In TCRdb, the multiplex PCR reads were re-called with MiXCR into one record per CDR3 protein. The data contain approximately 160,000 distinct CDR3 sequences, over 35% of them singletons. The CDR3 is made up of 13 amino acids. The V segment lost 6 bases and the J segment 8 bases; nucleotides outside the gene matches: 7. The record originates from a study of Graves' ophthalmopathy and Graves' hyperthyroidism. Findings and caveats of the study: Ophthalmopathy versus stable hyperthyroidism: 13-signature model gave 85% to 90% sensitivity, 80% to 84% specificity. Most thyroid-expanded clonotypes exceeding 0.001 frequency were also found in blood.

Other autoimmune disease, uncontrolled infection, pregnancy and lactation led to exclusion. The receptor's source is a woman in her forties with Graves' ophthalmopathy. Sequencing input: peripheral blood. The chain couples TRBV12-3 or TRBV12-4 to TRBJ1-1; the match to TRBD1 covers 9 bases. In DNA, the CDR3 is TGTGCCAGCAGGGAAACAGGGGGCCGGGAAGCTTTCTTT. This codes for CASRETGGREAFF.